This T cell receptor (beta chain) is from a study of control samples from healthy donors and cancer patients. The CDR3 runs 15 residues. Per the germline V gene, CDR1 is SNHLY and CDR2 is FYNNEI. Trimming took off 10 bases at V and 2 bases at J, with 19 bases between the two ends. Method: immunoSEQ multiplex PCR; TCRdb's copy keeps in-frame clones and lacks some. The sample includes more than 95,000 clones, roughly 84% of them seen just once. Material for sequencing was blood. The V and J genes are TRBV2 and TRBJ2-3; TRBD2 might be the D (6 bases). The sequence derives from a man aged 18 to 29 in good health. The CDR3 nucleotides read TGTGCCACCTCTCTGGATAGCGGATACACAGATACGCAGTATTTT. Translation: CATSLDSGYTDTQYF.